A single T cell receptor beta chain is shown here with its context. The CDR3 totals 15 residues. Germline V CDR1 and CDR2: LGHNT, FRNRAP. V shed 2 bases and J 1 base; nucleotides not matched to a gene: 4. Measured with immunoSEQ multiplex PCR; TCRdb has only the in-frame clones, and not every one. Among about 260,000 clones listed, 80% to 90% were seen once. The sample belongs to a study of blood T cell repertoires in COVID-19. The study recruited people aged about 18 to 90 years across 24 US areas. The origin of this receptor is a woman aged 18-29 years who had recovered from COVID-19. The source material was PBMCs or T cells enriched from blood (not recorded which). This chain links TRBV12-5 with TRBJ1-1, with 7 nucleotides matching TRBD1. The DNA for the CDR3 is TGTGCTAGTGGTTTGCACAGGGGAGAGAACACTGAAGCTTTCTTT. Amino acids: CASGLHRGENTEAFF.